This TCR beta chain was documented in a study of regulatory T cells in long-lasting Graves disease. The CDR3 has 16 residues. Germline V gene data show CDR1 as MDHEN and CDR2 as SYDVKM. V lost 5 bases and J lost 3, with 17 bases in between. iRepertoire HTBI primers and Arm-PCR of CDR3 regions built TCR beta libraries. Via MiXCR, TCRdb re-called the multiplex PCR reads, giving one row per CDR3 protein. Of 300,000 to 400,000 distinct CDR3 sequences listed, over 15% were seen once; the top ten hold 30%. This clonotype was observed many times. As for time point: newly diagnosed GD, antithyroid drugs for less than 3 months. PBMCs were the source of the RNA used for TCR sequencing. This sample also belongs to another study, concerning T cells in Graves' hyperthyroidism and ophthalmopathy. That work contributes: Graves' hyperthyroidism qualified as stable when ophthalmopathy did not progress within 18 months. TCR CDR3 underwent first-round RT-PCR with the HTBI primer set.

V gene TRBV28 combines with J gene TRBJ1-5, with a possible D match to TRBD1 (6 bases). This receptor was obtained from a man aged 35 to 55 with Graves disease. Sample: peripheral blood mononuclear cells (PBMCs), taken at new diagnosis, from a patient treated with antithyroid drugs. This chain's CDR3 is CASSPRGGRNNQPQHF. The DNA of the CDR3 is TGTGCCAGCAGTCCCCGTGGGGGGCGAAACAATCAGCCCCAGCATTTT.